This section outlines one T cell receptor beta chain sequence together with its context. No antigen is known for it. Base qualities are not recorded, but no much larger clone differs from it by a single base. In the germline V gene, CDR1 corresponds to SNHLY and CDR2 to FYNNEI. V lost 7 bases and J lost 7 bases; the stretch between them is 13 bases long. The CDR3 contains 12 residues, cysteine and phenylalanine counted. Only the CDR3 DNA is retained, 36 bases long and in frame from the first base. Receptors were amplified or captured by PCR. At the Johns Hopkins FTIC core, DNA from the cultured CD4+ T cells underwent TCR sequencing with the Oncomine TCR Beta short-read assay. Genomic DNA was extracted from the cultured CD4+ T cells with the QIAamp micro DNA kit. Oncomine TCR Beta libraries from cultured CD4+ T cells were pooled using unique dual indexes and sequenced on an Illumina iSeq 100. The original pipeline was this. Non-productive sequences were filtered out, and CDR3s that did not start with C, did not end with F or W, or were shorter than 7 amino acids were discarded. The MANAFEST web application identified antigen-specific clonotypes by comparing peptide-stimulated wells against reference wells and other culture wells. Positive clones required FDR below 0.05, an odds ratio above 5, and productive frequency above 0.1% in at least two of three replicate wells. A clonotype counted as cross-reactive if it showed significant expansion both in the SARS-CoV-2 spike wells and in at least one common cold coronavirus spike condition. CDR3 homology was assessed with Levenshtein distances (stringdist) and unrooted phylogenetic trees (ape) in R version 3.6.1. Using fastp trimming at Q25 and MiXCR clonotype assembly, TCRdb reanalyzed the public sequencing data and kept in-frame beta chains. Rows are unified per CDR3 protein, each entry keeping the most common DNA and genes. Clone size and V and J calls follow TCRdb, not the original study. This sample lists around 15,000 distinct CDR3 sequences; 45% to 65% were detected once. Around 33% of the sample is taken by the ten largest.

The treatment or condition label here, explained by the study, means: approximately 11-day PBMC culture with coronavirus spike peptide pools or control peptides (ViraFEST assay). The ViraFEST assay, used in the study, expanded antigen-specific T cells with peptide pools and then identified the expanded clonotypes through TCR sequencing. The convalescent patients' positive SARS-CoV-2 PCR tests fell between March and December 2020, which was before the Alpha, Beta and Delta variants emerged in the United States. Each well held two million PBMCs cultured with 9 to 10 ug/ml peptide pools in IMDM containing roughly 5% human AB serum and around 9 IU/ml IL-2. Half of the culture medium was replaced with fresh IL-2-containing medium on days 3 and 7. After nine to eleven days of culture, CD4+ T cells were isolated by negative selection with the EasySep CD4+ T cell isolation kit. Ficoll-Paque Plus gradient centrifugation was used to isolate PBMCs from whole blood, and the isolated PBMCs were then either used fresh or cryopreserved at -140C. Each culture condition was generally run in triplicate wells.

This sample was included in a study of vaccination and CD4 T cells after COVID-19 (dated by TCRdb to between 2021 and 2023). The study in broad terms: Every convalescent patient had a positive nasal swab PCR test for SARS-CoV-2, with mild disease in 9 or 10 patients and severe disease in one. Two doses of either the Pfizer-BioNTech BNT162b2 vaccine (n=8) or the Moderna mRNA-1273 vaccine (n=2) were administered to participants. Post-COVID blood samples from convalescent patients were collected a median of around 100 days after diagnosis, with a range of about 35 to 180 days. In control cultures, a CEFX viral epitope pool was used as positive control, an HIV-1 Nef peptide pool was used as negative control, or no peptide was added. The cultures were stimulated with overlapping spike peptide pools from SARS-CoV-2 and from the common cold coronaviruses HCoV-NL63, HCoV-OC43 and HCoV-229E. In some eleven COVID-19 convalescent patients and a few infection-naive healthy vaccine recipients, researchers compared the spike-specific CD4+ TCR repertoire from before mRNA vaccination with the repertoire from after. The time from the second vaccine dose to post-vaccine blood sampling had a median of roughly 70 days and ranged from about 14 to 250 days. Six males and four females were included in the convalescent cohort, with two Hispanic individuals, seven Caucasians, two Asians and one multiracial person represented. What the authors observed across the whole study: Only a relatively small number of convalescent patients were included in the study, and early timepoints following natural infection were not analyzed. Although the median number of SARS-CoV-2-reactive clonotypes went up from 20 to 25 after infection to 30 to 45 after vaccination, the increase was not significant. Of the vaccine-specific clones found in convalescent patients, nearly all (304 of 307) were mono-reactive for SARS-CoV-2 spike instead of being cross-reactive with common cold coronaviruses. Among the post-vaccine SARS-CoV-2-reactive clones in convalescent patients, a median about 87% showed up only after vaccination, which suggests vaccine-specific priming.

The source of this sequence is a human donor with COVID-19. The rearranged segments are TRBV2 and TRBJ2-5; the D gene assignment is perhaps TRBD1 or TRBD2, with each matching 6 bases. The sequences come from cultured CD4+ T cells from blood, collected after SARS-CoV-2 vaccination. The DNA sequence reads TGTGCCAGCAAGACGGGGGCGCGGACCCAGTACTTC. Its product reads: CASKTGARTQYF.